Below, 22 T cell receptor beta chains from the same sample are listed, as sequenced in a study of T cells in Graves' hyperthyroidism and ophthalmopathy. Amplification of TCR beta CDR3 regions was performed using RNA transcripts as template. HTBI primers were used for first-round RT-PCR of the TCR CDR3. TCRdb reprocessed the multiplex PCR reads via MiXCR and lists one record per CDR3 protein. The sample includes approximately 150,000 distinct CDR3 sequences, just under 9.5% of them seen just once. The sequencing sample was made of blood. These TCRs come from a young woman with Graves' hyperthyroidism that later progressed to Graves' ophthalmopathy.

There are many counts of this clonotype. The chain recombines TRBV12-3 or TRBV12-4 with TRBJ1-6; D is unresolved. V gave up 6 bases and J gave up 5 bases, with 11 bases separating them. CDR3 length: 14 amino acids. CDR3 sequence: CASSSGLDNSPLHF. DNA of the CDR3: TGTGCCAGCAGCTCCGGCCTTGATAATTCACCCCTCCACTTT.

This clonotype showed up many times. This chain links TRBV19 with TRBJ1-5; 7 nucleotides align to TRBD1. Looked up from germline, CDR1 is LNHDA and CDR2 is SQIVND (reference sequence). The junction had 7 bases not matched to a gene; V was cut back by 10 bases and J by 1 base. The CDR3 sequence is 14 residues long. Here the CDR3 DNA reads TGTGCCACAGGGGGGGCAGGGAGCAATCAGCCCCAGCATTTT. Translated, it gives CATGGAGSNQPQHF.

The chain uses TRBV4-1 and TRBJ2-2; D may match TRBD1 or TRBD2 (6 bases each). The length of the CDR3 is 15 residues. V shed 2 bases and J shed 6 bases, with 13 bases lying between them. Germline V lookup: CDR1 MGHRA, CDR2 YSYEKL. The CDR3 sequence is CASSQLIGGSGELFF. The CDR3 DNA reads as TGCGCCAGCAGCCAACTCATCGGGGGCTCCGGGGAGCTGTTTTTT.

Many counts were recorded for this clonotype. A much larger clone differs by one base, so this may be a read error. Without the conserved terminal phenylalanine or tryptophan, this CDR3 likely stems from a read error. As DNA, the CDR3 is TGTGCCAGCAGTGAAGCCAAGAAGGGGAACTATGGCTACACCCTC. Translation: CASSEAKKGNYGYTL. This sequence joins TRBV2 and TRBJ1-2; a possible D gene is TRBD1 (5 bases). The germline V gene has CDR1 SNHLY and CDR2 FYNNEI. The length of the CDR3 is 15 residues. Trimming removed 0 bases at V and 2 bases at J, with 10 bases between.

This clonotype showed up many times. In nucleotides, the CDR3 is TGTGCCAGCAGTTTGGGCAGACCGGGCACTGAAGCTTTCTTT. Its translation: CASSLGRPGTEAFF. J is TRBJ1-1 and V is TRBV28; D is ambiguous. V was pared by 3 bases and J by 4 bases, with 12 bases between. This CDR3 region has 14 residues. The germline V gene has CDR1 MDHEN and CDR2 SYDVKM.

Many counts were recorded for this clonotype. The chain recombines TRBV18 with TRBJ1-1; D might be TRBD1 (5 bases). This CDR3 has 14 residues. The V gene's germline CDR1 is KGHSH and CDR2 LQKENI. V dropped 1 base and J dropped 1 base, with 7 bases sitting between them. The CDR3 spells CASSPLGENTEAFF. DNA of the CDR3: TGTGCCAGCTCACCACTGGGGGAGAACACTGAAGCTTTCTTT. Supplemented by reference TRBV18 and TRBJ1-1, the full variable domain reads NAGVMQNPRHLVRRRGQEARLRCSPMKGHSHVYWYRQLPEEGLKFMVYLQKENIIDESGMPKERFSAEFPKEGPSILRIQQVVRGDSAAYFCASSPLGENTEAFFGQGTRLTVV.

This clonotype was counted many times. V is TRBV7-8 and J is TRBJ1-5, with 11 bases aligning to TRBD1. CDR1 SGHVS and CDR2 FQNEAQ come from the germline V gene. CDR3 size: 16 residues. The V gene end was trimmed by 0 bases and the J gene end by 5 bases; junction bases not matched to a gene: 3. CDR3 loop: CASSLARTGGHQPQHF. DNA for the CDR3: TGTGCCAGCAGCTTAGCCCGGACAGGGGGCCATCAGCCCCAGCATTTT.

Many counts were recorded for this clonotype. The J gene is TRBJ2-4, the V gene TRBV20-1, with TRBD2 matching 7 bases. The junction had 5 bases not matched to a gene; V was cut back by 4 bases and J by 5 bases. CDR1 is DFQATT and CDR2 is SNEGSKA in the germline V gene (reference sequence). The CDR3 totals 13 residues. The CDR3 loop reads CSAIGREQNIQYF. The DNA of the CDR3 is TGCAGTGCTATAGGGCGGGAGCAAAACATTCAGTACTTC.

This clonotype has ten or more counts. This chain uses TRBV30 with TRBJ2-7; D may match TRBD1 or TRBD2 (5 bases each). Germline values: CDR1 GTSNPN, CDR2 SVGIG (reference sequence). V lost 2 bases, J lost 6 bases, and 14 bases lay in between. CDR3 length: 13 amino acids. CDR3 amino acids: CAWSSQVGGEQYF. DNA of the CDR3: TGTGCCTGGAGTTCGCAGGTTGGGGGCGAGCAGTACTTC.

The chain employs TRBV10-3 and TRBJ1-2; 8 bases agree with TRBD1. The CDR3 length is 14 residues. Germline V gives CDR1 ENHRY, CDR2 SYGVKD. V lost 5 bases to trimming and J lost 2 bases; unmatched junction nucleotides: 4. The CDR3 sequence: CAISTGTGNYGYTF. In DNA form, the CDR3 reads TGTGCCATCAGTACCGGGACAGGAAACTATGGCTACACCTTC.

This clonotype came up many times. The chain recombines TRBV6-1 with TRBJ2-2; tentative D call: TRBD1 (5 bases). The V gene's germline CDR1 is MNHNS and CDR2 SASEGT. There are 13 residues in the CDR3. Trimming took 4 bases from V and 6 from J, leaving 9 bases between them. The CDR3, as DNA: TGTGCCAGCAGTGCCCAGGGCTCCGGGGAGCTGTTTTTT. It is translated as CASSAQGSGELFF.

This clonotype was seen repeatedly, ten times or more. The chain has TRBV11-2 and TRBJ2-1; TRBD2 agrees at 9 bases. Germline V lookup: CDR1 SGHAT, CDR2 FQNNGV. J lost 2 bases, V lost 4 bases, and 18 bases had no gene match. The CDR3 runs 20 residues. In DNA form, the CDR3 reads TGTGCCAGCAGCTCGACGGTGGCTAGCGGGAAGGTTGGCACCTACAATGAGCAGTTCTTC. The encoded protein is CASSSTVASGKVGTYNEQFF.

At least ten counts were recorded for this clonotype. The chain employs TRBV11-2 and TRBJ1-2, with TRBD1 identical over 7 bases. This CDR3 is 13 amino acids long. V lost 6 bases, J lost 4 bases, and 5 bases stayed unmatched. Germline CDR1 and CDR2: SGHAT and FQNNGV. CDR3 amino acids: CASRRTGPYGYTF. CDR3 nucleotide sequence: TGTGCCAGCAGGAGGACAGGACCCTATGGCTACACCTTC.

Only a few counts were recorded for this clonotype. V gene TRBV9 combines with J gene TRBJ2-2, with 7 positions matching TRBD2. The CDR3 is made up of 16 amino acids. Germline-derived CDR1 and CDR2 are SGDLS and YYNGEE. Germline trimming cut 0 bases from V and 9 bases from J; bases unmatched to any gene: 11. CDR3 nucleotide sequence: TGTGCCAGCAGCGTAGGATCCCGAGGGAGGGCTCGGGAGCTGTTTTTT. As protein: CASSVGSRGRARELFF. The full variable domain, in which reference TRBV9 and TRBJ2-2 provide the parts outside the CDR3, is DSGVTQTPKHLITATGQRVTLRCSPRSGDLSVYWYQQSLDQGLQFLIQYYNGEERAKGNILERFSAQQFPDLHSELNLSSLELGDSALYFCASSVGSRGRARELFFGEGSRLTVL.

The chain employs TRBV6-5 and TRBJ2-1, with 13 bases lining up with TRBD2. Trimming cost V 2 bases and J 0 bases; bases outside gene matches: 4. The CDR3 totals 18 residues. In germline, CDR1 is MNHEY, CDR2 SVGAGI. The chain's CDR3 is CASSYTGTSGTSYNEQFF. CDR3 nucleotide sequence: TGTGCCAGCAGTTACACCGGGACTAGCGGGACCTCCTACAATGAGCAGTTCTTC.

Only a few counts were recorded for this clonotype. The chain is built from TRBV15 and TRBJ2-1, with D possibly matching TRBD1 (6 bases). The CDR3 extends over 14 amino acids. Germline V CDR1 and CDR2: LNHNV, YYDKDF (reference sequence). The V end was cut by 5 bases, the J end by 1 base, with 9 bases between. CDR3 loop: CATSQQGSYNEQFF. DNA of the CDR3: TGTGCCACCAGCCAACAGGGATCCTACAATGAGCAGTTCTTC.

This clonotype occurred many times. The CDR3 DNA follows: TGTGCCAGCAGCGTGGCGGGACAGCGAAACGGCTCACCCCTCCACTTT. Amino acid sequence: CASSVAGQRNGSPLHF. This chain connects TRBV9 to TRBJ1-6; 7 positions match TRBD1. J was trimmed by 10 bases and V by 2 bases; bases with no gene match: 12. Germline values: CDR1 SGDLS, CDR2 YYNGEE. The CDR3 totals 16 residues.

The CDR3 sequence: CAWSSTGLVNTIYF. CDR3 in DNA: TGTGCCTGGAGTTCGACAGGATTGGTAAACACCATATATTTT. This sequence joins TRBV30 and TRBJ1-3; possibly TRBD1 for D (6 bases). V was shortened by 2 bases and J by 6 bases, with 14 bases between the two germline ends. The CDR3 runs 14 residues. Germline CDR1 is GTSNPN and CDR2 is SVGIG (reference sequence).

This clonotype was seen at least ten times. Here the CDR3 reads CASSTSSPMDNGYTF. In DNA form, the CDR3 reads TGTGCCAGTAGTACCTCCTCCCCGATGGACAATGGCTACACCTTC. The chain combines TRBV19 with TRBJ1-2, with a tentative D call TRBD1 (5 bases). The CDR3 is 15 residues long. Germline lookup yields CDR1 LNHDA and CDR2 SQIVND (reference sequence). V lost 4 bases to trimming and J lost 6 bases, with 18 bases between them.

This clonotype was counted ten times or more. This chain uses TRBV6-2 or TRBV6-3 with TRBJ2-7; D gene ambiguous. Germline-derived CDR1 and CDR2 are MNHEY and SVGEGT. V lost 2 bases and J lost 6, with 8 bases in between. CDR3 size: 12 residues. In nucleotides, the CDR3 is TGTGCCAGCAGTTACGTGGTGAGCGAGCAGTACTTC. It yields the protein CASSYVVSEQYF.

This clonotype has a count of ten or more. The chain is built from TRBV28 and TRBJ1-6; D remains unclear. Trimming removed 1 base from V and 7 bases from J, with 5 bases in between. Germline assignment: CDR1 MDHEN and CDR2 SYDVKM. The CDR3 is 13 amino acids. The chain's CDR3 is CASSLSWNSPLHF. The CDR3 region has the DNA TGTGCCAGCAGTTTATCTTGGAATTCACCCCTCCACTTT.

This rearrangement joins TRBV5-6 to TRBJ1-2; TRBD1 matches at 7 bases. This CDR3 is built from 16 residues. Looked up from germline, CDR1 is SGHDT and CDR2 is YYEEEE. The J segment lost 2 bases and the V segment lost 0 bases, leaving 7 bases of the junction unmatched. This chain's CDR3 is CASSLVRAGGNYGYTF. CDR3 coding DNA: TGTGCCAGCAGCTTGGTTCGGGCAGGGGGAAACTATGGCTACACCTTC.